Listed here are 14 T cell receptor beta chains from one sample, sequenced in a study of beta chain features in type 1 diabetes. Sequenced material consisted of expressed TCRB transcripts (all of the isolated RNA was reverse transcribed). Libraries were prepared by immunoSEQ multiplex PCR; TCRdb keeps only in-frame clonotypes and omits some of them. The sample records a few hundred thousand clones, roughly a tenth being singletons. The study's findings and limits: Within each of all four CD4+ subsets, Type 1 diabetes patients had TCRB CDR3s that were moderately but significantly shorter.

No antigens are known for them. The sample comprised central memory CD4+ T cells from blood. These TCRs come from a man aged 30 to 39 with type 1 diabetes.

The chain is built from TRBV11-2 and TRBJ1-1; TRBD1 aligns across 8 bases. Germline loops: CDR1 SGHAT, CDR2 FQNNGV. V shed 1 base and J 6 bases; nucleotides not matched to a gene: 4. CDR3 length: 14 amino acids. The chain's CDR3 is CASSLGQGASEAFF. The CDR3 nucleotides read TGTGCCAGCAGCTTAGGGCAGGGGGCCTCTGAAGCTTTCTTT.

This clone was counted ten times or more. The gene calls are TRBV18 and TRBJ2-7; no reliable D call. CDR1 and CDR2 from the germline V gene are KGHSH and LQKENI. The germline V and J ends were trimmed by 2 bases and 5 bases, with 4 bases remaining between them. The CDR3 length is 11 residues. The CDR3 region is CASSPENEQYF. Here the CDR3 DNA reads TGTGCCAGCTCACCAGAGAACGAGCAGTACTTC.

In its sample, this clone was seen a few times. At the DNA level, this CDR3 is encoded by other sequences in the same sample as well. This sequence joins TRBV6-1 and TRBJ1-2; perhaps TRBD1 as D (6 bases). V shed 4 bases and J shed 5 bases, with 8 bases lying between them. The CDR3 sequence is 12 residues long. From germline, CDR1 is MNHNS and CDR2 SASEGT. The CDR3 coding sequence is TGTGCCAGCAGTGGTAGGGGGTATGGCTACACCTTC. Translation: CASSGRGYGYTF.

This clone has more than one count but fewer than ten. V gene TRBV7-8 combines with J gene TRBJ2-7; D may be TRBD1 (6 bases). Germline V CDR1 and CDR2: SGHVS, FQNEAQ. This CDR3 contains 12 residues. Trimming cost V 5 bases and J 6 bases, with 11 bases left between them. DNA of the CDR3: TGTGCCAGCAGCCTACAGGGAACCGAGCAGTACTTC. It translates to CASSLQGTEQYF. The variable domain in full, with the rest retrieved from reference TRBV7-8 and TRBJ2-7, is GAGVSQSPRYKVAKRGQDVALRCDPISGHVSLFWYQQALGQGPEFLTYFQNEAQLDKSGLPSDRFFAERPEGSVSTLKIQRTQQEDSAVYLCASSLQGTEQYFGPGTRLTVT.

In its sample, this clone was seen a few times. This chain joins TRBV25-1 and TRBJ2-2; 7 bases align to TRBD1. Germline CDR1 is MGHDK and CDR2 is SYGVNS. CDR3 size: 17 residues. The J segment lost 4 bases and the V segment lost 1 base, leaving 9 bases of the junction unmatched. The DNA of the CDR3 is TGTGCCAGCAGTGAATCGTGGGACAGCATGGGCACCGGGGAGCTGTTTTTT. Its protein is CASSESWDSMGTGELFF.

V usage is TRBV11-2 and J usage is TRBJ2-7; 9 nucleotides agree with TRBD2. J gave up 3 bases and V 2 bases, and 5 bases lay outside the gene matches. CDR1 is SGHAT and CDR2 is FQNNGV in the germline V gene. This CDR3 is 15 amino acids long. The CDR3 protein is CASSLLGSGSYEQYF. CDR3 sequence (DNA): TGTGCCAGCAGCTTATTAGGTAGCGGGAGCTACGAGCAGTACTTC.

The chain joins TRBV6-1 to TRBJ1-1; D gene uncertain. The germline V gene has CDR1 MNHNS and CDR2 SASEGT. Trimming removed 5 bases from V and 6 bases from J, with 13 bases in between. This CDR3 spans 13 amino acids. For the CDR3, the DNA is TGTGCCAGCAGTAACCATATTAGGGCTGAAGCTTTCTTT. Translated: CASSNHIRAEAFF.

This clone was found a few times. The chain is built from TRBV5-1 and TRBJ2-7, with 10 nucleotides matching TRBD2. CDR3 length: 15 residues. Germline V gene data show CDR1 as SGHRS and CDR2 as YFSETQ. Unmatched junction bases numbered 6, after V lost 0 bases and J lost 6 bases. The CDR3 reads CASSLDKREGPEQYF. CDR3 DNA: TGCGCCAGCAGCTTGGATAAGCGGGAGGGCCCCGAGCAGTACTTC.

The rearrangement uses TRBV2 and TRBJ2-1; 9 nucleotides align to TRBD2. The ends lost 1 base at V and 8 bases at J; junction bases unmatched: 9. This CDR3 is 16 amino acids long. Germline V lookup: CDR1 SNHLY, CDR2 FYNNEI. CDR3 loop: CASSEGLAGPIDEQFF. The CDR3 coding sequence is TGTGCCAGCAGTGAAGGTCTAGCGGGACCCATCGATGAGCAGTTCTTC.

In its sample, this clone was seen a few times. The chain employs TRBV19 and TRBJ2-1, with 10 bases fitting TRBD2. In germline, CDR1 is LNHDA, CDR2 SQIVND (reference sequence). The V and J ends lost 5 bases and 4 bases, in that order; junction bases with no gene match: 2. The CDR3 extends over 14 amino acids. The CDR3 DNA follows: TGTGCCAGTAGTTTGACTAGCGGGTACAATGAGCAGTTCTTC. This gives the protein CASSLTSGYNEQFF.

This clone came up a few times. The chain links TRBV10-3 to TRBJ1-1; possible D gene TRBD1, 5 bases. The CDR3 consists of 13 residues. The ends were cut back, 5 bases at V and 4 bases at J, with 11 bases in the middle. CDR1 is ENHRY and CDR2 is SYGVKD in the germline V gene. The CDR3 DNA reads TGTGCCATCAGTCCGGGGGGGAGCACTGAAGCTTTCTTT. Amino acids: CAISPGGSTEAFF.

This clone appeared a few times. The chain is built from TRBV7-2 and TRBJ2-7; TRBD1 is a possible D gene (5 bases). The germline V gene has CDR1 SGHTA and CDR2 FQGNSA. V was cut by 1 base and J by 6 bases, with 13 bases left in between. The CDR3 is 14 amino acids. CDR3 loop: CASSLVGALGEQYF. Here the CDR3 DNA reads TGTGCCAGCAGCTTAGTAGGGGCGCTGGGCGAGCAGTACTTC. The full variable domain, its missing parts supplied by reference TRBV7-2 and TRBJ2-7, is GAGVSQSPSNKVTEKGKDVELRCDPISGHTALYWYRQSLGQGLEFLIYFQGNSAPDKSGLPSDRFSAERTGGSVSTLTIQRTQQEDSAVYLCASSLVGALGEQYFGPGTRLTVT.

In this sample, this clone turned up many times. CDR3 DNA sequence: TGTGCCAGCGGCGGGAGGGCCGGGGAGACCCAGTACTTC. Translating it yields CASGGRAGETQYF. The V call is TRBV2, the J call TRBJ2-5; 9 bases map to TRBD2. Per the germline V gene, CDR1 is SNHLY and CDR2 is FYNNEI. The CDR3 extends over 13 amino acids. The V gene end was trimmed by 8 bases and the J gene end by 5 bases; junction bases not matched to a gene: 6.

This clone was seen a handful of times. V usage is TRBV4-1 and J usage is TRBJ1-5; no clear D. CDR3 size: 14 residues. Deletions cut 3 bases from V and 6 bases from J, with 12 bases between. Germline V gives CDR1 MGHRA, CDR2 YSYEKL. CDR3 residues: CASSHRDPFQPQHF. CDR3 nucleotides: TGCGCCAGCAGCCATCGAGACCCGTTTCAGCCCCAGCATTTT.